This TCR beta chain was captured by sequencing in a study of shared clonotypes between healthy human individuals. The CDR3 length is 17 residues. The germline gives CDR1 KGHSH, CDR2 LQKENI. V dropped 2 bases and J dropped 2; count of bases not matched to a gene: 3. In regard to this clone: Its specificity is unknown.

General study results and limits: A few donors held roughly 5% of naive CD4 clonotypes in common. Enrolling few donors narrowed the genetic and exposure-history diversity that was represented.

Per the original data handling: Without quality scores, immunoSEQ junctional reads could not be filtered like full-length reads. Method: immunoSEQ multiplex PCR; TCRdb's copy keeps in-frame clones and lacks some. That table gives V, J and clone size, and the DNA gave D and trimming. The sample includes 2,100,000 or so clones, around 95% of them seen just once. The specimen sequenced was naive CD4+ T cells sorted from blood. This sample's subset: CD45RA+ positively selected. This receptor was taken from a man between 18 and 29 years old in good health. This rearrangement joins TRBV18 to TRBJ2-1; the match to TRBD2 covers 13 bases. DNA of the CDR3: TGTGCCAGCTCACCAATGGGGACTAGCGGGACCTACAATGAGCAGTTCTTC. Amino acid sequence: CASSPMGTSGTYNEQFF.